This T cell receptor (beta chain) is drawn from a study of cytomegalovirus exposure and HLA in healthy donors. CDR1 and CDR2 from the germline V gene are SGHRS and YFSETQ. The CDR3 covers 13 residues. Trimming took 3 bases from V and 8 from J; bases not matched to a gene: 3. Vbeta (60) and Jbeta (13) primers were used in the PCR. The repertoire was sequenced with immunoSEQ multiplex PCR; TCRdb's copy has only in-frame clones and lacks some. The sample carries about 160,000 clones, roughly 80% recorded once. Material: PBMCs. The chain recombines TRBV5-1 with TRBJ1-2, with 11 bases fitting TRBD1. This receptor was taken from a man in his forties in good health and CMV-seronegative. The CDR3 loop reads CASSWTGGRGYTF. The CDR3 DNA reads TGCGCCAGCAGCTGGACAGGGGGCCGGGGCTACACCTTC.